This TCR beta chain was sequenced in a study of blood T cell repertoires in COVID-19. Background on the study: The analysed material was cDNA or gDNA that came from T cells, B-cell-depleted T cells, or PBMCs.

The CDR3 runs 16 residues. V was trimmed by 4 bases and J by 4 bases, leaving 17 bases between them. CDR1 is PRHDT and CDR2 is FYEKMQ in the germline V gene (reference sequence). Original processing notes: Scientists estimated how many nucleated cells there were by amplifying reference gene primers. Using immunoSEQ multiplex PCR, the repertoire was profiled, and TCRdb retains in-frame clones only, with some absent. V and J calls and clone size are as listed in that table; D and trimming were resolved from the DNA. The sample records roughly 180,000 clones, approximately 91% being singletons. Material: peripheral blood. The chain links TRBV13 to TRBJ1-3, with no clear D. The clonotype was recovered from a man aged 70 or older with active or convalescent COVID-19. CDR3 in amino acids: CASSSLGPTVGNTIYF. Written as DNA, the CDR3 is TGTGCCAGCAGCTCTTTGGGCCCCACGGTGGGAAACACCATATATTTT.